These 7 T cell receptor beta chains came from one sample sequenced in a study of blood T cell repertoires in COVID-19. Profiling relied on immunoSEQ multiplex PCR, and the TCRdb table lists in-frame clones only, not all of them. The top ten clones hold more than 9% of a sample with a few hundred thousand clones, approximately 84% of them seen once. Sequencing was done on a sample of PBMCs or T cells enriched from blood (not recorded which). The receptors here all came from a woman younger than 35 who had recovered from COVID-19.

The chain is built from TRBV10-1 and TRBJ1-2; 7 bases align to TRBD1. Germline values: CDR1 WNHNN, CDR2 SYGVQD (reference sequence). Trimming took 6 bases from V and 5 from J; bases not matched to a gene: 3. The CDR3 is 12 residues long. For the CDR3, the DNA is TGCGCCAGCAGCACAGGGGTTTATGGCTACACCTTC. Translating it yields CASSTGVYGYTF.

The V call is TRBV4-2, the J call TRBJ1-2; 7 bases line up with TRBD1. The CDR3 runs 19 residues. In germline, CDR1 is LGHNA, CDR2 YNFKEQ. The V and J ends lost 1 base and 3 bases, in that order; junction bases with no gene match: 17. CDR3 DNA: TGTGCCAGCAGCCAAGGCAGACAGGGCTGGTTCACCTCCTACTATGGCTACACCTTC. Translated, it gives CASSQGRQGWFTSYYGYTF.

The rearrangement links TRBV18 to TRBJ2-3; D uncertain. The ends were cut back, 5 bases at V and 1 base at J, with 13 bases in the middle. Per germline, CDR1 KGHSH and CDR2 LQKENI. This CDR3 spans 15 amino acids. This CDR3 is CASSSATLGTDTQYF. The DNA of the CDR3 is TGTGCCAGCTCATCAGCTACGCTAGGCACAGATACGCAGTATTTT.

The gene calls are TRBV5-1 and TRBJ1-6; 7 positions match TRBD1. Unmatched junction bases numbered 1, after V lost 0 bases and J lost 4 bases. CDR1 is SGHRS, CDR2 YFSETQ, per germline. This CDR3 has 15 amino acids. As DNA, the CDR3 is TGCGCCAGCAGCTTGGTGGGACAGTATAATTCACCCCTCCACTTT. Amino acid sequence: CASSLVGQYNSPLHF.

CDR3 bases: TGTGCCAGCAGCACCTACCAGGGACTAGCGGGAGGGCCAAGGGACACCGGGGAGCTGTTTTTT. Translating gives CASSTYQGLAGGPRDTGELFF. The chain carries TRBV9 and TRBJ2-2, with 16 bases that match TRBD2. This CDR3 contains 21 residues. The junction had 15 bases not matched to a gene; V was cut back by 4 bases and J by 3 bases. Per germline, CDR1 SGDLS and CDR2 YYNGEE.

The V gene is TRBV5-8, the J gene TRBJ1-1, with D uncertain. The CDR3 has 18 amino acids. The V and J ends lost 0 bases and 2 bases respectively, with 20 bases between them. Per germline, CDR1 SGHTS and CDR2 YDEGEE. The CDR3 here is CASSLVLGVLVENTEAFF. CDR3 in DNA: TGTGCCAGCAGCTTGGTTCTCGGGGTTTTGGTGGAAAACACTGAAGCTTTCTTT.

Written as DNA, the CDR3 is TGTGCCTGGAGTGTCCCCGGGACAGGGTTTGGTAATCAGCCCCAGCATTTT. It translates to CAWSVPGTGFGNQPQHF. The rearrangement joins TRBV30 to TRBJ1-5, with 9 positions matching TRBD1. Germline CDR1 GTSNPN, CDR2 SVGIG (reference sequence). V was clipped by 0 bases and J by 4 bases; unmatched bases: 10. This CDR3 has 17 residues. Full variable domain (missing parts from reference TRBV30 and TRBJ1-5): SQTIHQWPATLVQPVGSPLSLECTVEGTSNPNLYWYRQAAGRGLQLLFYSVGIGQISSEVPQNLSASRPQDRQFILSSKKLLLSDSGFYLCAWSVPGTGFGNQPQHFGDGTRLSIL.